This T cell receptor (beta chain) was documented in a study of response to subunit inactivated influenza vaccine. CDR3 size: 13 residues. The V gene lost 7 bases and the J gene lost 4 bases, with 12 bases spanning the gap. Germline V lookup: CDR1 SNHLY, CDR2 FYNNEI. Via MiXCR, TCRdb re-called the RT-PCR reads, giving one row per CDR3 protein. The sample contains about 570,000 distinct CDR3 sequences, roughly 12% of which appear only once. This clonotype has a count of ten or more. The sample was also linked to a second study, of T cells expressing NK-cell markers. That paper notes: It was by 5'RACE template switching with UMIs that TCR beta cDNA was made.

The sequence came from a man aged 50 to 60 who received an inactivated influenza vaccine. Sequenced material: PBMCs from blood, taken on the day of vaccination. This chain connects TRBV2 to TRBJ2-3; D is unclear. Here the CDR3 reads CASNFHLPDTQYF. For the CDR3, the DNA is TGTGCCAGCAACTTTCACCTCCCAGATACGCAGTATTTT. Full variable domain (remainder filled in from reference TRBV2 and TRBJ2-3): EPEVTQTPSHQVTQMGQEVILRCVPISNHLYFYWYRQILGQKVEFLVSFYNNEISEKSEIFDDQFSVERPDGSNFTLKIRSTKLEDSAMYFCASNFHLPDTQYFGPGTRLTVL.